The TCR beta chain under discussion was sequenced for a study of blood T cell repertoires in COVID-19. The CDR3 totals 13 residues. Trimming removed 4 bases at V and 2 bases at J, with 12 bases between. Per the germline V gene, CDR1 is SQVTM and CDR2 is ANQGSEA. Produced via immunoSEQ multiplex PCR; TCRdb's table is partial and in-frame only. The sample contains about 320,000 clones, more than 90% of which appear only once. The origin of this receptor is a man aged 60 to 75 who had recovered from COVID-19. This rearrangement joins TRBV29-1 to TRBJ2-7, with a tentative D call TRBD2 (7 bases). What was sequenced was PBMCs or T cells enriched from blood (not recorded which). In DNA, the CDR3 is TGCAGCGTTGGCGGGGAGGGGGCCTACGAGCAGTACTTC. Translated: CSVGGEGAYEQYF.